The rows below give T cell receptor beta chains drawn from one sample of a study of cytomegalovirus exposure and HLA in healthy donors. The repertoire was sequenced with immunoSEQ multiplex PCR; TCRdb's copy has only in-frame clones and lacks some. The top ten clones hold more than 0.4% of a sample with 150,000 to 200,000 clones, roughly four fifths of them seen once. Sequenced: PBMCs. The receptors were sampled from a woman between 50 and 59 years old in good health and CMV-seronegative. Both conserved end residues are part of each CDR3. Fields, in order: V gene, D gene, J gene, clone size, CDR3 DNA, CDR3 protein. The D gene is left open where the match is weak. Clone size is not always given. Where it is, it says once, few, many or a class for expanded clones.

V gene: TRBV5-4
D gene: TRBD1
J gene: TRBJ2-2
clone size: -
CDR3 DNA: TGTGCCAGCAGCGGGGGACAGCGCACCGGGGAGCTGTTTTTT
CDR3 protein: CASSGGQRTGELFF

V gene: TRBV29-1
D gene: TRBD1
J gene: TRBJ2-1
clone size: -
CDR3 DNA: TGCAGCGTTGACGCCCCCAGGGGGCTTTCCGATGAGCAGTTCTTC
CDR3 protein: CSVDAPRGLSDEQFF

V gene: TRBV5-6
D gene: TRBD1
J gene: TRBJ2-7
clone size: -
CDR3 DNA: TGTGCCAGCAGCTCCCGGGACAGGGTGTTGAACGAGCAGTACTTC
CDR3 protein: CASSSRDRVLNEQYF

V gene: TRBV28
D gene: TRBD1
J gene: TRBJ2-2
clone size: -
CDR3 DNA: TGTGCCAGCAGACTACCCAGTTGGGACAGGGGGCGCATCGGGGAGCTGTTTTTT
CDR3 protein: CASRLPSWDRGRIGELFF

V gene: TRBV2
D gene: -
J gene: TRBJ2-1
clone size: -
CDR3 DNA: TGTGCCAGCAGTGTGGATAGCGAGATTTACAATGAGCAGTTCTTC
CDR3 protein: CASSVDSEIYNEQFF

V gene: TRBV6-6
D gene: -
J gene: TRBJ1-6
clone size: -
CDR3 DNA: TGTGCCAGCAGCCGGCAGGTGAACCATTCACCCCTCCACTTT
CDR3 protein: CASSRQVNHSPLHF

V gene: TRBV11-2
D gene: -
J gene: TRBJ2-3
clone size: -
CDR3 DNA: TGTGCCAGCAGCTTAACGGGGGATACGCAGTATTTT
CDR3 protein: CASSLTGDTQYF

V gene: TRBV7-2
D gene: -
J gene: TRBJ1-5
clone size: -
CDR3 DNA: TGTGCCAGCAGCCGAGGACAGAATAGCAATCAGCCCCAGCATTTT
CDR3 protein: CASSRGQNSNQPQHF

V gene: TRBV18
D gene: -
J gene: TRBJ1-2
clone size: -
CDR3 DNA: TGTGCCAGCTCACGCGGGACGCCGACGCTTAACTATGGCTACACCTTC
CDR3 protein: CASSRGTPTLNYGYTF

V gene: TRBV7-9
D gene: TRBD1
J gene: TRBJ1-1
clone size: -
CDR3 DNA: TGTGCCAGCAGAGGGACAGGGTCACGCACTGAGGCTTTCTTT
CDR3 protein: CASRGTGSRTEAFF

V gene: TRBV7-2
D gene: -
J gene: TRBJ1-2
clone size: -
CDR3 DNA: TGTGCCAGCAGCCCAGAAGGGGGGGGTGGCTACACCTTC
CDR3 protein: CASSPEGGGGYTF

V gene: TRBV5-6
D gene: -
J gene: TRBJ1-1
clone size: few
CDR3 DNA: TGTGCCAGAGAAAAAGGGGGGGGGAACACTGAAGCTTTCTTT
CDR3 protein: CAREKGGGNTEAFF

V gene: TRBV12-5
D gene: -
J gene: TRBJ2-1
clone size: -
CDR3 DNA: TGTGCTAGTGGTGGGCATTGGAATGAGCAGTTCTTC
CDR3 protein: CASGGHWNEQFF

V gene: TRBV7-2
D gene: TRBD1
J gene: TRBJ1-4
clone size: -
CDR3 DNA: TGTGCCAGCAGACGACAGGGGGCCGCGAACGAAAAACTGTTTTTT
CDR3 protein: CASRRQGAANEKLFF

V gene: TRBV10-3
D gene: TRBD2
J gene: TRBJ2-7
clone size: -
CDR3 DNA: TGTGCCATCAGGACCGGACTAGCGGGAGCCGGCGACGAGCAGTACTTC
CDR3 protein: CAIRTGLAGAGDEQYF

V gene: TRBV7-3
D gene: TRBD1
J gene: TRBJ1-1
clone size: few
CDR3 DNA: TGTGCCAGCAGCTCGCGACAGGGACCCACTGAAGCTTTCTTT
CDR3 protein: CASSSRQGPTEAFF

V gene: TRBV5-4
D gene: -
J gene: TRBJ1-6
clone size: -
CDR3 DNA: TGTGCCAGCAGCTTGGCCGGCAGGTCTACTTTTACTTCACCCCTCCACTTT
CDR3 protein: CASSLAGRSTFTSPLHF

V gene: TRBV18
D gene: -
J gene: TRBJ2-5
clone size: few
CDR3 DNA: TGTGCCAGCTCATCCGAGATAATACAAGAGACCCAGTACTTC
CDR3 protein: CASSSEIIQETQYF

V gene: TRBV4-2
D gene: TRBD2
J gene: TRBJ2-3
clone size: -
CDR3 DNA: TGTGCCAGCAGCCAAGGATCCGCTAGCGGGATGACAGATACGCAGTATTTT
CDR3 protein: CASSQGSASGMTDTQYF

V gene: TRBV7-2
D gene: -
J gene: TRBJ2-7
clone size: -
CDR3 DNA: TGTGCCAGCAGCTTAGAGGGGCCGGGCCCGCATCCCCCCTACGAGCAGTACTTC
CDR3 protein: CASSLEGPGPHPPYEQYF

V gene: TRBV9
D gene: -
J gene: TRBJ1-1
clone size: -
CDR3 DNA: TGTGCCAGCAGCCCTCTGGGGGAGGTTCGAACTGAAGCTTTCTTT
CDR3 protein: CASSPLGEVRTEAFF

V gene: TRBV11-3
D gene: TRBD2
J gene: TRBJ2-1
clone size: few
CDR3 DNA: TGTGCCAGCAGCTTAGCCGGGACTAGCGGGGGGGCCAAGTTGGTCTTC
CDR3 protein: CASSLAGTSGGAKLVF

V gene: TRBV21-1
D gene: -
J gene: TRBJ2-7
clone size: -
CDR3 DNA: TGTGCCAGCAGCAAAGGTTCGATGGTTGAGGTTAGCGGCGCCTCCTACGAGCAGTACTTC
CDR3 protein: CASSKGSMVEVSGASYEQYF

V gene: TRBV16
D gene: -
J gene: TRBJ1-2
clone size: -
CDR3 DNA: TGTGCCAGCAGCCAATCTCCCACAAGTGGCTACACCTTC
CDR3 protein: CASSQSPTSGYTF

V gene: TRBV5-4
D gene: -
J gene: TRBJ2-7
clone size: -
CDR3 DNA: TGTGCCAGCAGTCCGGGAACTACCTACGAGCAGTACTTC
CDR3 protein: CASSPGTTYEQYF

V gene: TRBV7-9
D gene: TRBD1
J gene: TRBJ1-3
clone size: -
CDR3 DNA: TGTGCCAGCAGCGCACGGACAGGACGCATATATTTT
CDR3 protein: CASSARTGRIYF

V gene: TRBV7-9
D gene: -
J gene: TRBJ2-7
clone size: -
CDR3 DNA: TGTGCCAGCAGCTTAGGTCAGGATTACCACGAGCAGTACTTC
CDR3 protein: CASSLGQDYHEQYF

V gene: TRBV19
D gene: -
J gene: TRBJ1-4
clone size: -
CDR3 DNA: TGTGCCAGTAGTCCCCGTGGCGGAATGGGTTTTGGTAATGAAAAACTGTTTTTT
CDR3 protein: CASSPRGGMGFGNEKLFF

V gene: TRBV10-1
D gene: TRBD2
J gene: TRBJ2-4
clone size: -
CDR3 DNA: TGCGCCAGCTCCGTTTCTAGCGGGAGTGGGAACATTCAGTACTTC
CDR3 protein: CASSVSSGSGNIQYF

V gene: TRBV10-2
D gene: TRBD1
J gene: TRBJ2-4
clone size: -
CDR3 DNA: TGCGCCAGCAGTGAGCACCCTGGACAGGGCAAAAACAGTCAGTACTTC
CDR3 protein: CASSEHPGQGKNSQYF

V gene: TRBV7-8
D gene: -
J gene: TRBJ2-1
clone size: -
CDR3 DNA: TGTGCCAGCACCGGTCAGGGACTCTCCTACAATGAGCAGTTCTTC
CDR3 protein: CASTGQGLSYNEQFF

V gene: TRBV28
D gene: -
J gene: TRBJ1-2
clone size: -
CDR3 DNA: TGTGCCAGCACCGAAGGGGCGTCAGGCTATGGCTACACCTTC
CDR3 protein: CASTEGASGYGYTF

V gene: TRBV7-9
D gene: -
J gene: TRBJ2-2
clone size: -
CDR3 DNA: TGTGCCAGCAGGCCCTGGGGAGCCCGGGCCGGGGAGCTGTTTTTT
CDR3 protein: CASRPWGARAGELFF

V gene: TRBV19
D gene: -
J gene: TRBJ2-5
clone size: -
CDR3 DNA: TGTGCCAGTAGTCCCCGGCCCGGGGGGACCCAGTACTTC
CDR3 protein: CASSPRPGGTQYF

V gene: TRBV6-1
D gene: -
J gene: TRBJ1-5
clone size: few
CDR3 DNA: TGTGCCAGCAGTGAGCGGCCCGATCCGAATCAGCCCCAGCATTTT
CDR3 protein: CASSERPDPNQPQHF

V gene: TRBV5-6
D gene: TRBD2
J gene: TRBJ2-3
clone size: -
CDR3 DNA: TGTGCCAGCAGCTTTCTAGCGGGAGGGCCTTGGGGCGCAGATACGCAGTATTTT
CDR3 protein: CASSFLAGGPWGADTQYF

V gene: TRBV5-1
D gene: -
J gene: TRBJ1-1
clone size: -
CDR3 DNA: TGCGCCAGCAGCATCCTACAGGGAAGCACTGAAGCTTTCTTT
CDR3 protein: CASSILQGSTEAFF

V gene: TRBV18
D gene: -
J gene: TRBJ1-1
clone size: few
CDR3 DNA: TGTGCCAGCTCACCAAGCAGGGACACTGAAGCTTTCTTT
CDR3 protein: CASSPSRDTEAFF

V gene: TRBV14
D gene: -
J gene: TRBJ2-1
clone size: -
CDR3 DNA: TGTGCCAGCAGACTCGGGGGTTACAATGAGCAGTTCTTC
CDR3 protein: CASRLGGYNEQFF

V gene: TRBV15
D gene: TRBD1
J gene: TRBJ1-5
clone size: -
CDR3 DNA: TGTGCCACCAGCTATGGGACAGGGGGGAATAGCAATCAGCCCCAGCATTTT
CDR3 protein: CATSYGTGGNSNQPQHF

V gene: TRBV5-1
D gene: -
J gene: TRBJ1-4
clone size: -
CDR3 DNA: TGCGCCAGCAGCTATATACCGGTCCAGCGTGAAAAACTGTTTTTT
CDR3 protein: CASSYIPVQREKLFF

V gene: TRBV10-1
D gene: TRBD2
J gene: TRBJ2-1
clone size: -
CDR3 DNA: TGCGCCAGCAGTGAACCGGGACTAGCGGGAGATGAGCAGTTCTTC
CDR3 protein: CASSEPGLAGDEQFF

V gene: TRBV18
D gene: TRBD1
J gene: TRBJ2-7
clone size: -
CDR3 DNA: TGTGCCAGCTCACCAACCTTCGCACAGGGGAACGAGCAGTACTTC
CDR3 protein: CASSPTFAQGNEQYF

V gene: TRBV4-1
D gene: TRBD2
J gene: TRBJ2-4
clone size: -
CDR3 DNA: TGCGCCAGCAGCCAAGAGACTAGCGGGAGAGTAAACATTCAGTACTTC
CDR3 protein: CASSQETSGRVNIQYF

V gene: TRBV2
D gene: TRBD1
J gene: TRBJ1-2
clone size: -
CDR3 DNA: TGTGCCAGCAGTGAGGGACAGGGGTTCGCTAGCTATGGCTACACCTTC
CDR3 protein: CASSEGQGFASYGYTF

V gene: TRBV9
D gene: TRBD2
J gene: TRBJ2-2
clone size: -
CDR3 DNA: TGTGCCAGCAGCGTACCGGGGGAACTAGCGGGGGCGAACACCGGGGAGCTGTTTTTT
CDR3 protein: CASSVPGELAGANTGELFF

V gene: TRBV2
D gene: -
J gene: TRBJ2-1
clone size: -
CDR3 DNA: TGTGCCAGCAGAGTACTAGCCGATGAGCAGTTCTTC
CDR3 protein: CASRVLADEQFF

V gene: TRBV10-3
D gene: TRBD1
J gene: TRBJ1-4
clone size: -
CDR3 DNA: TGTGCCATCAGGGGACAGGGAGGCGAAAAACTGTTTTTT
CDR3 protein: CAIRGQGGEKLFF

V gene: TRBV4-3
D gene: -
J gene: TRBJ1-4
clone size: few
CDR3 DNA: TGCGCCAGCAGCCAAGGGAGGATCCCAACTAATGAAAAACTGTTTTTT
CDR3 protein: CASSQGRIPTNEKLFF

V gene: TRBV7-2
D gene: -
J gene: TRBJ1-6
clone size: -
CDR3 DNA: TGTGCCAGCAGCCAAAACCCAGGGTACTCACCCCTCCACTTT
CDR3 protein: CASSQNPGYSPLHF

V gene: TRBV5-1
D gene: -
J gene: TRBJ2-7
clone size: -
CDR3 DNA: TGCGCCAGCCGGAGGGAGGTGTGGGAGCAGTACTTC
CDR3 protein: CASRREVWEQYF